The rows below give T cell receptor beta chains drawn from one sample of a study of T cell responses to AZD1222 COVID-19 vaccine. Some clones are missing from TCRdb's copy, which holds only in-frame ones; the method was immunoSEQ multiplex PCR. This sample has approximately 70,000 clones, with roughly four fifths found just once. Source: peripheral blood, taken on day 0 of AZD1222 vaccination. The receptors derive from an adult in good health. Both conserved end residues are part of each CDR3. A D gene is named only where the DNA matches it firmly. Size tells how often a clone was seen (once, few, many) or the class of an expanded clone, and some rows leave it out.

size	D	V	J	DNA	CDR3
NA	NA	TRBV11-3	TRBJ2-7	TGTGCCAGCAGCTCCCGGACCTCCTACGAGCAGTACTTC	CASSSRTSYEQYF
NA	NA	TRBV6-4	TRBJ2-3	TGTGCCAGCAGTTACCCCCAACCCCCTGCAGATACGCAGTATTTT	CASSYPQPPADTQYF
NA	NA	TRBV25-1	TRBJ1-4	TGTGCCAGCAGTCGGGCCCAGGGAGGTAATGAAAAACTGTTTTTT	CASSRAQGGNEKLFF
NA	NA	TRBV9	TRBJ2-2	TGTGCCAGCAGCCCTCGCGACATTACGAACACCGGGGAGCTGTTTTTT	CASSPRDITNTGELFF
NA	TRBD1	TRBV29-1	TRBJ1-2	TGCAGCGTGGGGGCTCGGGACAGCGGCTACACCTTC	CSVGARDSGYTF
NA	TRBD1	TRBV4-1	TRBJ1-2	TGCGCCAGCAGCCAAGCCGTGGCAGGGGGCGGTGAGGGCGGCTACACCTTC	CASSQAVAGGGEGGYTF
NA	NA	TRBV12-3/TRBV12-4	TRBJ1-1	TGTGCCAGCAGCCCCTTCACCAGGGAAGCTTTCTTT	CASSPFTREAFF
NA	TRBD1	TRBV27	TRBJ2-7	TGTGCCAGCAGAAGTACTCACAGGGGTCTCGATTCTCTCGAGCAGTACTTC	CASRSTHRGLDSLEQYF
NA	NA	TRBV11-1	TRBJ2-7	TGTGCCAGCAGCCTCGACGGCGCCTACGAGCAGTACTTC	CASSLDGAYEQYF
NA	NA	TRBV5-1	TRBJ1-4	TGCGCCAGCAGCTTTTGGGGGGGCCGTAATGAAAAACTGTTTTTT	CASSFWGGRNEKLFF
NA	NA	TRBV11-2	TRBJ1-1	TGTGCCAGCAGCTTAAGCCCGGACACTGAAGCTTTCTTT	CASSLSPDTEAFF
NA	NA	TRBV28	TRBJ1-2	TGTGCCAGCAGTTTAAGGGGGGCAGGCTATGGCTACACCTTC	CASSLRGAGYGYTF
NA	NA	TRBV6-6	TRBJ2-1	TGTGCCAGCAGTCCCAGACAGTCGAGCTACAATGAGCAGTTCTTC	CASSPRQSSYNEQFF
NA	NA	TRBV14	TRBJ1-2	TGTGTCAGCAGCCAAGGCACGGGGAGACTCTATGGCTACACCTTC	CVSSQGTGRLYGYTF
NA	NA	TRBV9	TRBJ1-1	TGTGCCAGCAGCACAGGACGGAATGAAGCTTTCTTT	CASSTGRNEAFF
NA	NA	TRBV5-1	TRBJ1-4	TGCGCCAGCAGCTCCAGGACAGCCTCTCCTAATGAAAAACTGTTTTTT	CASSSRTASPNEKLFF
NA	TRBD1	TRBV7-2	TRBJ2-7	TGTGCCAGCAGCCCAGACAGGGCCTCCTACGAGCAGTACTTC	CASSPDRASYEQYF
NA	TRBD1	TRBV13	TRBJ2-7	TGTGCCAGCAGCGACAGGGTCAACGAGCAGTACTTC	CASSDRVNEQYF
NA	NA	TRBV28	TRBJ2-1	TGTGCCAGCAGTTGGGTGGGGGCAAGCTCCTACAATGAGCAGTTCTTC	CASSWVGASSYNEQFF
NA	NA	TRBV7-3	TRBJ1-1	TGTGCCAGCAGCTTAAAAGTCAGGGACGAAGCTTTCTTT	CASSLKVRDEAFF
NA	NA	TRBV11-3	TRBJ2-4	TGTGCCAGCAGCTTAGGGGGCTACATTCAGTACTTC	CASSLGGYIQYF
NA	NA	TRBV7-8	TRBJ1-4	TGTGCCAGCAGCTTAACATTGACAGGTGAACATGAAAAACTGTTTTTT	CASSLTLTGEHEKLFF
NA	NA	TRBV6-5	TRBJ1-3	TGTGCCAGCAGTTACGACGGGGGACTAGATGGAAACACCATATATTTT	CASSYDGGLDGNTIYF
NA	NA	TRBV6-5	TRBJ1-6	TGTGCCAGCAGGCAGGGGACCGCCCTCGGTTCACCCCTCCACTTT	CASRQGTALGSPLHF
NA	TRBD1	TRBV19	TRBJ2-7	TGTGCCAGTAGTATAACACAGGGGAAGATCGAGCAGTACTTC	CASSITQGKIEQYF
NA	NA	TRBV16	TRBJ1-2	TGTGCCAGCAGCCAATCTTCCGGGTTTGGCTACACCTTC	CASSQSSGFGYTF
NA	NA	TRBV5-1	TRBJ1-4	TGCGCCAGCAGCTCTTCAGGGTCTACTAATGAAAAACTGTTTTTT	CASSSSGSTNEKLFF
NA	NA	TRBV14	TRBJ2-1	TGTGCCAGCAGCCTCAGGGTAGATGAGCAGTTCTTC	CASSLRVDEQFF
NA	NA	TRBV5-4	TRBJ1-3	TGTGCCAGCAGCAAAGGACGGGACTCTGGAAACACCATATATTTT	CASSKGRDSGNTIYF
NA	TRBD1	TRBV7-8	TRBJ1-5	TGTGCCAGCAGCAACGGACAGGATCAGCCCCAGCATTTT	CASSNGQDQPQHF
NA	TRBD2	TRBV6-5	TRBJ2-1	TGTGCCAGCAGTTACGGACGAGGACTAGCGGGGGGCGAGCAGTTCTTC	CASSYGRGLAGGEQFF
NA	TRBD1	TRBV2	TRBJ2-2	TGTGCCAGCAAAGCGACAGGGTTCACCGGGGAGCTGTTTTTT	CASKATGFTGELFF
NA	TRBD1	TRBV18	TRBJ2-5	TGTGCCAGCTCACCCGAACAGGGGGCGGTAGAGACCCAGTACTTC	CASSPEQGAVETQYF
once	TRBD2	TRBV15	TRBJ2-5	TGTGCCACCAGCTGGACTAGCGGGGTAGGGGAGACCCAGTACTTC	CATSWTSGVGETQYF
NA	NA	TRBV18	TRBJ1-2	TGTGCCAGCTCACCACCTCAGGGGCTGCGTGGCTACACCTTC	CASSPPQGLRGYTF
NA	NA	TRBV7-2	TRBJ1-4	TGTGCCAGCAGCCCGTGGACTTACGGTGAAAAACTGTTTTTT	CASSPWTYGEKLFF
NA	NA	TRBV5-6	TRBJ2-7	TGTGCCAGCAGCTTGGTAGACCGAAGCGAGCAGTACTTC	CASSLVDRSEQYF
NA	NA	TRBV5-6	TRBJ2-4	TGTGCCAGCAGCTTGTCTGCGGGGATCGGCGGAAACATTCAGTACTTC	CASSLSAGIGGNIQYF
NA	TRBD1	TRBV9	TRBJ1-3	TGTGCCAGCGGAGGACAGGGCATCTCTGGAAACACCATATATTTT	CASGGQGISGNTIYF
NA	NA	TRBV30	TRBJ1-3	TGTGCCTGGAGTGATTTTGGGGACACCATATATTTT	CAWSDFGDTIYF
NA	TRBD2	TRBV5-1	TRBJ2-1	TGCGCCAGCAGCTCTAGCGGGTTCTCCTACAATGAGCAGTTCTTC	CASSSSGFSYNEQFF
NA	NA	TRBV5-5	TRBJ2-7	TGTGCCGCCGCGCTTGGGGGTGATGTTTCCTACGAGCAGTACTTC	CAAALGGDVSYEQYF